What follows is one T cell receptor beta chain and its context. Its specific antigen is unknown. Within one base of it there is no much larger clone, and no base qualities were kept. To prepare the library, the immunoSEQ multiplex PCR assay was applied. TCRdb took over this immuneACCESS table, retaining in-frame rearrangements with V and J assigned. Such tables are incomplete; in checked studies, under half of the missing clones stem from an unresolved V gene, and the remainder is unexplained. In this sample the table shows 100,000 to 150,000 clones, 87% of which occur a single time. The top ten clones comprise around 1.7% of the sample. The sample is drawn from a study of control samples from healthy donors and cancer patients (dated by TCRdb to 2018 to 2020). The CDR3 holds 14 amino acids from the cysteine to the phenylalanine. Left in the record is the CDR3 DNA by itself, 42 bases read in frame from the first base. CDR1 KGHSH and CDR2 LQKENI were looked up in the germline V gene. V is cut by 5 bases and J by 3 bases, and the space between the germline ends is 11 bases.

The chain uses TRBV18 and TRBJ1-3, with TRBD1 perhaps the D gene, on 5 matching bases. Sample: blood. The TCR was taken from a man between 18 and 35 years old in good health. The encoded CDR3 is CASSAERGGNTIYF. The DNA sequence is given as TGTGCCAGCTCAGCGGAAAGGGGTGGAAACACCATATATTTT. Full variable domain (CDR3 extended with the reference TRBV18 and TRBJ1-3 proteins): NAGVMQNPRHLVRRRGQEARLRCSPMKGHSHVYWYRQLPEEGLKFMVYLQKENIIDESGMPKERFSAEFPKEGPSILRIQQVVRGDSAAYFCASSAERGGNTIYFGEGSWLTVV.